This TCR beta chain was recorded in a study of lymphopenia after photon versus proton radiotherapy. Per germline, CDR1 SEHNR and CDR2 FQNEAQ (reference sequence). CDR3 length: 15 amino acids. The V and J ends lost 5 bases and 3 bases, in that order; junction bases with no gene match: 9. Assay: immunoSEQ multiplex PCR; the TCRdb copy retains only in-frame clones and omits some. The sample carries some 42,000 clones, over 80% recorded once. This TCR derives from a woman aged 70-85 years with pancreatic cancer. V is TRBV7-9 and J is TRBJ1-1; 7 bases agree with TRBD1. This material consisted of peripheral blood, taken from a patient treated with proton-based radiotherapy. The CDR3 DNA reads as TGTGCCAGCAGCCCGTGGACAGGAAAAGACACTGAAGCTTTCTTT. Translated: CASSPWTGKDTEAFF.